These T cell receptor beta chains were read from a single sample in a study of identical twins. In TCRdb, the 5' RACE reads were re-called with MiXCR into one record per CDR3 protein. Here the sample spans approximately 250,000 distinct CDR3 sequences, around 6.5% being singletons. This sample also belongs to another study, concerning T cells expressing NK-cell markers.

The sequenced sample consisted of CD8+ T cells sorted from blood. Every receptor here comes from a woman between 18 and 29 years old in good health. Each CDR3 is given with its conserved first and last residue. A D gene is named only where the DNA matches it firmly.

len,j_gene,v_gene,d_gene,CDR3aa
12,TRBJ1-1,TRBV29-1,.,CSVEAFGTEAFF
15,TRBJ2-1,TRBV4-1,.,CASSQGEVSYNEQFF
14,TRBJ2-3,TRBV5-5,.,CASSFLVRTDTQYF
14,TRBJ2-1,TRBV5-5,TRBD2,CASSGLAGLYEQFF
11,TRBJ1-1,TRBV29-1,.,CSAGVGAEGFF
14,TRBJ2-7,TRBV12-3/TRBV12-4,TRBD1,CASSPTGRAYEQYF
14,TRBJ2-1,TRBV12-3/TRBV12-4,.,CASSVVSPYNEQFF
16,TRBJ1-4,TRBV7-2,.,CATRMETPGINEKLFF
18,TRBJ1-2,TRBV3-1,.,CASSQVWDGSLANYGYTF
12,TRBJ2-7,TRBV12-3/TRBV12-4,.,CASSWNSYEQYF
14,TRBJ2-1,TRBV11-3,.,CASSLPGGDNEQFF
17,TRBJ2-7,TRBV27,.,CASSTQDGPIRTGEQYF
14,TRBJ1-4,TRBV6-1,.,CASSPQGRGEKLFF
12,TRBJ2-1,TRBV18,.,CASSPAINEQFF
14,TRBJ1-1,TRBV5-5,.,CASSWLGANTEAFF
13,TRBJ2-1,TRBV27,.,CASRLRSYNEQFF
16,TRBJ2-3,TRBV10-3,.,CAINSDRDFYADTQYF
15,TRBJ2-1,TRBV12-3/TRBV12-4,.,CASSYARGAYNEQFF
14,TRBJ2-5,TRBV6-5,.,CASSYTGPRETQYF
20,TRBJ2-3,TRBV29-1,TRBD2,CSVEDRRLAGGGLGTDTQYF
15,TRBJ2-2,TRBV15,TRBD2,CATNTGLAGLGELFF
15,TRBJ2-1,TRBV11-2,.,CASSLVVFEYNEQFF
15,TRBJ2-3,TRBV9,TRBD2,CASSVVLAGSDTQYF
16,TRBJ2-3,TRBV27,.,CASSSSTEDSTDTQYF
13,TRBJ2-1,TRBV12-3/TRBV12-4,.,CASSSRSYNEQFF
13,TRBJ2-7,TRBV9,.,CASSVGGAGEQYF
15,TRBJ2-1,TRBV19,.,CAVLPRGKGVYEQFF
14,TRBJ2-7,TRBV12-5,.,CASAPYREFYEQYF
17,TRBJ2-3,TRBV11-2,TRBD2,CASSSYIRRGSTDTQYF
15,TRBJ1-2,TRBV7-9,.,CASSLVLGRDYGYTF
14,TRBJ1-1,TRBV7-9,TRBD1,CASSLVDRFTEAFF
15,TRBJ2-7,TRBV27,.,CASSLWAEGNYEQYF
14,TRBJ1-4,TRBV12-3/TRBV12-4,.,CASSLGDGLEKLFF
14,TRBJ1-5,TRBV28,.,CASRVGMGLQPQHF
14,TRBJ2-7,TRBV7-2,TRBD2,CASRPGLAGHEQYF
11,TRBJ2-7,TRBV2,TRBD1,CASDRDDEQYF
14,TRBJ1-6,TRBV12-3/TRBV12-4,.,CASSRLAYNSPLHF
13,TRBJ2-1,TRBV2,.,CASSAGGYNEQFF
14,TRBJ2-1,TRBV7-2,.,CASSLGTNPGEQFF
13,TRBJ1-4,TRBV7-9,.,CASSFGGSEKLFF